Below, 14 T cell receptor beta chains from the same sample are listed, as sequenced in a study of cytomegalovirus exposure and HLA in healthy donors. 60 Vbeta and 13 Jbeta primers were used in PCR. Measured with immunoSEQ multiplex PCR; TCRdb has only the in-frame clones, and not every one. The sample shows under 200,000 clones, around four fifths of them seen only once. Sequencing used PBMCs. The receptor set was obtained from a girl aged 2-15 years in good health and CMV-seropositive.

J is TRBJ2-3 and V is TRBV11-3, with D perhaps matching TRBD2 (5 bases). CDR3 length: 15 residues. The germline V gene has CDR1 SGHNT and CDR2 YENEEA. The V end lost 5 bases, the J end lost 1 base, and 13 bases lay between the germline ends. For the CDR3, the DNA is TGTGCCAGCAGCCAATCCCCACTAGGCACAGATACGCAGTATTTT. It yields the protein CASSQSPLGTDTQYF.

DNA of the CDR3: TGTGCCAGCAGCGCGACAGGAGACTATGGCTACACCTTC. Protein sequence: CASSATGDYGYTF. The rearrangement uses TRBV5-4 and TRBJ1-2, with D possibly matching TRBD1 (6 bases). CDR3 length equals 13 residues. Germline V gene data show CDR1 as SGHNT and CDR2 as YYREEE (reference sequence). Deletions cut 4 bases from V and 3 bases from J, with 10 bases between.

The chain is built from TRBV30 and TRBJ2-1, with 8 bases lining up with TRBD1. The germline gives CDR1 GTSNPN, CDR2 SVGIG (reference sequence). The CDR3 is 14 amino acids. With V trimmed by 1 base and J by 10 bases, 9 bases remained unmatched. Here the CDR3 reads CAWSAPGQGREQFF. The CDR3, as DNA: TGTGCCTGGAGTGCCCCAGGACAGGGAAGAGAGCAGTTCTTC.

The chain uses TRBV6-4 and TRBJ2-3; TRBD1 might be the D (6 bases). Trimming removed 3 bases from V and 0 bases from J, with 10 bases in between. From germline, CDR1 is MRHNA and CDR2 SNTAGT. The CDR3 sequence is 15 residues long. The CDR3 loop is CASSEAGESTDTQYF. The CDR3 DNA reads TGTGCCAGCAGTGAGGCAGGGGAAAGCACAGATACGCAGTATTTT.

In nucleotides, the CDR3 is TGCAGCGTTGGTTTCAAGCTCCACTCCTACGAGCAGTACTTC. This gives the protein CSVGFKLHSYEQYF. The chain couples TRBV29-1 to TRBJ2-7; D not resolved. Trimming took 4 bases from V and 0 from J, leaving 13 bases between them. Per germline, CDR1 SQVTM and CDR2 ANQGSEA. This CDR3 has 14 residues.

The chain links TRBV12-5 to TRBJ2-3; D is possibly TRBD2 (6 bases). The CDR3 has 14 residues. CDR1 is LGHNT and CDR2 is FRNRAP in the germline V gene. Trimming shortened V by 6 bases and J by 4 bases, and 14 bases separated the two germline ends. DNA of the CDR3: TGTGCTAGTGGCCGGGACTCCTCGGCAGATACGCAGTATTTT. This translates into CASGRDSSADTQYF.

V gene TRBV28 combines with J gene TRBJ2-7, with D hard to call. There are 15 residues in the CDR3. Germline assignment: CDR1 MDHEN and CDR2 SYDVKM. The V end was cut by 2 bases, the J end by 0 bases, with 11 bases between. The DNA for the CDR3 is TGTGCCAGCAGTTTAGAGGCCAGCCTCTCCTACGAGCAGTACTTC. This gives the protein CASSLEASLSYEQYF. The variable domain in full, completed from reference TRBV28 and TRBJ2-7, reads DVKVTQSSRYLVKRTGEKVFLECVQDMDHENMFWYRQDPGLGLRLIYFSYDVKMKEKGDIPEGYSVSREKKERFSLILESASTNQTSMYLCASSLEASLSYEQYFGPGTRLTVT.

V and J are TRBV23-1 and TRBJ2-1, with a tentative D call TRBD2 (6 bases). TRBV23-1 is an ORF, with its function uncertain. Trimming stripped 8 bases from V and 12 bases from J, with 17 bases between. The length of the CDR3 is 12 residues. The CDR3 reads CASGKKVEGQFF. CDR3 DNA sequence: TGCGCCAGCGGGAAGAAAGTGGAGGGGCAGTTCTTC.

This clone has a single count. V usage is TRBV28 and J usage is TRBJ1-4; 8 nucleotides align to TRBD1. The CDR3 is 16 residues long. Losses at the gene ends were 3 bases for V and 7 bases for J; bases not matched to a gene: 10. Germline CDR1 reads MDHEN; CDR2 reads SYDVKM. As DNA, the CDR3 is TGTGCCAGCAGTTTGGTAGGGCCAGGGGGCGTTGAAAAACTGTTTTTT. This translates into CASSLVGPGGVEKLFF.

This clone was observed a single time. The rearrangement uses TRBV7-2 and TRBJ2-5; 7 bases are a match to TRBD2. The CDR3 loop spans 15 amino acids. Trimming cost V 0 bases and J 5 bases; bases outside gene matches: 6. CDR1 SGHTA and CDR2 FQGNSA come from the germline V gene. CDR3 nucleotides: TGTGCCAGCAGCTTAGCGGGAGGGCCTGGGGAGACCCAGTACTTC. Translation: CASSLAGGPGETQYF.

J is TRBJ2-2 and V is TRBV5-1; 8 bases fit TRBD2. The V segment lost 0 bases and the J segment 4 bases; nucleotides outside the gene matches: 8. The CDR3 contains 17 residues. The germline V gene encodes CDR1 SGHRS and CDR2 YFSETQ. CDR3 bases: TGCGCCAGCAGCTTGGAGGCTAGCGGGTACCTCACCGGGGAGCTGTTTTTT. It translates to CASSLEASGYLTGELFF.

V and J are TRBV28 and TRBJ2-3; 7 bases line up with TRBD2. This CDR3 region has 15 residues. Trimming cost V 3 bases and J 2 bases; bases outside gene matches: 5. From germline, CDR1 is MDHEN and CDR2 SYDVKM. Written as DNA, the CDR3 is TGTGCCAGCAGTTTGGCGGGAGAACCCACAGATACGCAGTATTTT. Translating gives CASSLAGEPTDTQYF.

CDR3 protein: CASSFRADTQYF. The DNA of the CDR3 is TGCGCCAGCAGCTTCAGGGCAGATACGCAGTATTTT. The rearrangement joins TRBV5-1 to TRBJ2-3; D possibly corresponds to TRBD1 (5 bases). Germline CDR1 and CDR2: SGHRS and YFSETQ. V lost 2 bases, J lost 4 bases, and 5 bases lay in between. The CDR3 covers 12 residues.

The chain recombines TRBV19 with TRBJ1-5; D is unresolved. Between the trimmed V and J ends, which lost 0 bases and 4 bases, there was a span of 13 bases. The CDR3 extends over 16 amino acids. Looked up from germline, CDR1 is LNHDA and CDR2 is SQIVND (reference sequence). CDR3 loop: CASSIDQRGWNQPQHF. The CDR3 bases are TGTGCCAGTAGTATAGATCAGCGAGGGTGGAATCAGCCCCAGCATTTT.